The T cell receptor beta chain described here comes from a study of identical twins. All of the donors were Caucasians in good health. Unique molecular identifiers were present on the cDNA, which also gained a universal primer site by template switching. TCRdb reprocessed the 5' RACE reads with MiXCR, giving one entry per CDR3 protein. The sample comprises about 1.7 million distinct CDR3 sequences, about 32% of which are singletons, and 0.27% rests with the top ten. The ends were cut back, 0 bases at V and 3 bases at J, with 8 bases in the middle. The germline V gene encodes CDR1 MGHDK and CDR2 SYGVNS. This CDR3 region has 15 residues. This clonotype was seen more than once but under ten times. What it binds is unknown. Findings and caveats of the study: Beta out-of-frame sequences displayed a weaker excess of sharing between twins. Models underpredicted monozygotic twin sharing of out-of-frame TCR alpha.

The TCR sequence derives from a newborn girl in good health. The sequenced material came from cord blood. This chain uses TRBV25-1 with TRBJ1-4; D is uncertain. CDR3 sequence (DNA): TGTGCCAGCAGTGAATACGGAGGGTCTAATGAAAAACTGTTTTTT. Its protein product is CASSEYGGSNEKLFF. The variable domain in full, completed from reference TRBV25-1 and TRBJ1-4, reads EADIYQTPRYLVIGTGKKITLECSQTMGHDKMYWYQQDPGMELHLIHYSYGVNSTEKGDLSSESTVSRIRTEHFPLTLESARPSHTSQYLCASSEYGGSNEKLFFGSGTQLSVL.